This T cell receptor beta chain derives from a study of blood T cell repertoires in COVID-19. This CDR3 is built from 12 residues. Trimming took off 2 bases at V and 4 bases at J, with 6 bases between the two ends. Generated by immunoSEQ multiplex PCR, the TCRdb table keeps only in-frame clones and is missing some. The sample consists of approximately 50,000 clones, more than 90% of them appearing once. This clone is deemed medium-sized. The genes are TRBV12-3 or TRBV12-4 and TRBJ2-7; D ambiguous. Sequenced sample: peripheral blood. The sequence came from a human donor in a cohort sampled during active COVID-19. CDR3 in DNA: TGTGCCAGCAGTTTATTGGAGTACGAGCAGTACTTC. It translates to CASSLLEYEQYF.